This TCR beta chain comes out of a study of control samples from healthy donors and cancer patients (TCRdb year 2020). The library was obtained by the immunoSEQ multiplex PCR assay. This is the immuneACCESS table as TCRdb keeps it, with only in-frame sequences that have V and J called. A part of the clones is gone; compared with another copy, unresolved V genes explain less than half, and the rest is unexplained. The sample contains 100,000 to 150,000 clones, approximately 84% of them found a single time. The top ten clonotypes cover around 2% of the sample. About this clone: Its antigen is unknown. Base quality data are lacking; no much larger clone is found one base away.

Looking up the germline V gene yields CDR1 ENHRY and CDR2 SYGVKD. From the cysteine through the phenylalanine, the CDR3 covers 15 amino acids. Only the CDR3 portion is preserved as DNA: 45 bases, with reading frame beginning at the first base. Relative to germline, V is 0 bases shorter and J is 5 bases shorter, with 13 bases between their ends. This chain is built from TRBV10-3 and TRBJ2-5; there is no confident call for the D gene. The clonotype comes from a young man in good health. The sequenced sample was blood. The DNA reads TGTGCCATCAGTGAGTCTGATAGATTTATGGAGACCCAGTACTTC. It translates to CAISESDRFMETQYF.